These 9 T cell receptor beta chains were all obtained from the same sample, sequenced in a study of T cell repertoires in cytomegalovirus infection. The antigens for these receptors are not known. TCRdb independently ran MiXCR on the reads; one entry per CDR3 protein. The data show about 920,000 distinct CDR3 sequences, approximately 32% seen once. The source was cultured CD8+ T cells from PBMCs, collected from culture after CMV antigen stimulation. The receptors shown here come from a human donor in good health (CMV status not recorded). Some clones in this sample may be carry-over from other donors' samples.

The chain couples TRBV28 to TRBJ2-1, with unresolved D. The CDR3 contains 16 residues. V lost 6 bases and J 6 bases, leaving 21 bases between the germline ends. Germline V CDR1 and CDR2: MDHEN, SYDVKM. The CDR3 nucleotides are TGTGCCAGCAGCGACTTAAAACGCCCGGAAGGCAATGAGCAGTTCTTC. Its protein product is CASSDLKRPEGNEQFF.

This clonotype was recorded at least ten times. This chain connects TRBV28 to TRBJ2-5; possible D gene TRBD2, 5 bases. The CDR3 extends over 15 amino acids. The V gene lost 3 bases and the J gene lost 2 bases, with 13 bases spanning the gap. Germline V lookup: CDR1 MDHEN, CDR2 SYDVKM. The CDR3 spells CASSFGDSLQETQYF. The CDR3 DNA reads as TGTGCCAGCAGTTTCGGGGATAGCCTTCAAGAGACCCAGTACTTC.

The chain employs TRBV6-5 and TRBJ1-3; no clear D gene. The CDR3 consists of 16 residues. Germline V gene data show CDR1 as MNHEY and CDR2 as SVGAGI. Trimming removed 0 bases from V and 4 bases from J, with 13 bases in between. The CDR3 reads CASSYSPGRLGNTIYF. The CDR3 bases are TGTGCCAGCAGTTACTCGCCCGGACGACTAGGAAACACCATATATTTT.

In this sample, this clonotype turned up a few times. This sequence joins TRBV7-8 and TRBJ1-5; D perhaps matches TRBD1 (6 bases). CDR1 SGHVS and CDR2 FQNEAQ come from the germline V gene. The CDR3 contains 14 residues. Trimming stripped 4 bases from V and 4 bases from J, with 11 bases between. DNA of the CDR3: TGTGCCAGCAGCTATAGGGGGGAGAATCAGCCCCAGCATTTT. Amino acids: CASSYRGENQPQHF.

The table lists this clonotype with a count of one. V usage is TRBV12-3 or TRBV12-4 and J usage is TRBJ1-1, with D possibly TRBD1 on 5 matching bases. The CDR3 has 14 amino acids. Trimming removed 10 bases at V and 1 base at J, with 16 bases between. CDR3 DNA sequence: TGTGCCAACAGAGTCTCCGGGGCGAACACTGAAGCTTTCTTT. Translating it yields CANRVSGANTEAFF.

The sample holds a few counts of this clonotype. The chain couples TRBV4-1 to TRBJ2-5, with TRBD2 matching 8 bases. Germline V lookup: CDR1 MGHRA, CDR2 YSYEKL. The CDR3 is made up of 15 amino acids. V lost 5 bases and J lost 5; bases outside the gene matches: 10. CDR3 nucleotide sequence: TGCGCCAGCAGCGAGGACGGGGGGGCAGGGGAGACCCAGTACTTC. Amino acids: CASSEDGGAGETQYF.

This clonotype occurred a few times. The rearrangement joins TRBV27 to TRBJ2-1; 8 bases are a match to TRBD1. This CDR3 region has 17 residues. Trimming cost V 2 bases and J 3 bases; bases outside gene matches: 9. Germline V gives CDR1 MNHEY, CDR2 SMNVEV (reference sequence). The CDR3 region is CASSLNIPGQVYNEQFF. Written as DNA, the CDR3 is TGTGCCAGCAGTTTAAATATCCCGGGACAGGTCTACAATGAGCAGTTCTTC.

The V call is TRBV6-6, the J call TRBJ1-1; possibly TRBD1 for D (6 bases). The germline V and J ends were trimmed by 0 bases and 1 base, with 12 bases remaining between them. The CDR3 length is 16 residues. CDR1 and CDR2 from the germline V gene are MNHNY and SVGAGI (reference sequence). The CDR3 loop reads CASSYSPGQPNTEAFF. The CDR3 region has the DNA TGTGCCAGCAGTTACTCGCCCGGACAGCCGAACACTGAAGCTTTCTTT.

This clonotype was seen at least ten times. This CDR3 reads CASSSTWDEQFF. In DNA form, the CDR3 reads TGTGCCAGCAGCTCCACATGGGATGAGCAGTTCTTC. The chain carries TRBV7-9 and TRBJ2-1; D gene unclear. Germline CDR1 reads SEHNR; CDR2 reads FQNEAQ (reference sequence). The CDR3 runs to 12 residues. V dropped 4 bases and J dropped 8 bases, with 9 bases sitting between them.